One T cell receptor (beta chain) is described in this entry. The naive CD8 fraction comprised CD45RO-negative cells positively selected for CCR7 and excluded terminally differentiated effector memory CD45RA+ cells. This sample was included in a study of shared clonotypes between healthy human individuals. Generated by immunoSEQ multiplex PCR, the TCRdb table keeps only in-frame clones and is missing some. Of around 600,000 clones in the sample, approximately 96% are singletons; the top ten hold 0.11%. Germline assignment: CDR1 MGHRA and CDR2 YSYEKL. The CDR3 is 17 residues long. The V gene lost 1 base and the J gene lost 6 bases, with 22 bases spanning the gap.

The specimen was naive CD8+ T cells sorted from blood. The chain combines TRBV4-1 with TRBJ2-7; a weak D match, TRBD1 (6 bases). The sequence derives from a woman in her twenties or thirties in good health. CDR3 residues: CASSQGSMGAGTPEQYF. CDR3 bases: TGCGCCAGCAGCCAAGGGTCGATGGGGGCAGGAACCCCCGAGCAGTACTTC.